The subject of this entry is one T cell receptor (beta chain). The antigen remains unidentified. These data come from a study of T cells expressing NK-cell markers. TCRdb processed the 5' RACE reads again and assigns one entry to each CDR3 protein, with no DNA. This sample's table reports a few hundred thousand distinct CDR3 sequences. This CDR3 has 14 amino acids. Notes on the study in general: Nothing established the HCMV specificity of expanded NKG2C+ T cell clones.

The rearrangement joins TRBV12-3 or TRBV12-4 to TRBJ2-1; there is no DNA to check the TCRdb D call of TRBD2. The specimen was blood T cells: a sorted CD56 or NKG2C T cell subset, CD4+ or CD8+ T cells, or bulk PBMC T cells (not recorded which). The source is a woman between 45 and 60 years old in good health. Here the CDR3 reads CASSRLAGVGEQFF.